These T cell receptor beta chains were read from a single sample in a study of T cell responses to AZD1222 COVID-19 vaccine. Assay used: immunoSEQ multiplex PCR; TCRdb lists only in-frame clones, some missing. Of approximately 90,000 clones listed, roughly nine tenths are singletons. The sequences come from peripheral blood, collected on day 0 of AZD1222 vaccination. All receptors derive from an adult in good health. CDR3s include the opening cysteine and the closing phenylalanine or tryptophan. D genes are given only for firm matches. Rows give clone size only sometimes, using once, few, many, or a class for an expanded clone.

V	size	J	D	DNA	CDR3
TRBV11-3	.	TRBJ2-2	.	TGTGCCAGCAGCTTAGGGGTCACCGGGGAGCTGTTTTTT	CASSLGVTGELFF
TRBV2	.	TRBJ1-4	TRBD1	TGTGCCAGCAGTGTTCAGGGGGGTAGTGAAAAACTGTTTTTT	CASSVQGGSEKLFF
TRBV6-1	.	TRBJ2-1	.	TGTGCCAGCAGTGAATCACTAGCTCAATCCTACAATGAGCAGTTCTTC	CASSESLAQSYNEQFF
TRBV5-6	.	TRBJ2-1	TRBD1	TGTGCCAGCACCTTGGGACAGGGGGAGTGGAATGAGCAGTTCTTC	CASTLGQGEWNEQFF
TRBV5-1	once	TRBJ2-1	TRBD2	TGCGCCAGCAGCTCCGTCACAGGGACTAGCGGCCTCTTTAAGCAGTTCTTC	CASSSVTGTSGLFKQFF
TRBV19	.	TRBJ1-1	.	TGTGCCAGTAGTATGCCCGTCGGAGAAGCTTTCTTT	CASSMPVGEAFF
TRBV5-1	few	TRBJ2-7	.	TGCGCCAGCAGCTTGGCCCCGAACCAAGGGGGTGAGCAGTACTTC	CASSLAPNQGGEQYF
TRBV19	.	TRBJ1-3	.	TGTGCCAGTGTCAGTCCTGGAAACACCATATATTTT	CASVSPGNTIYF
TRBV7-9	.	TRBJ2-3	.	TGTGCCAGCAGCTTTGACCAGGGCGCTAGCACAGATACGCAGTATTTT	CASSFDQGASTDTQYF
TRBV6-7	.	TRBJ2-1	.	TGTGCCAGCAGCCCGAGGCCAAAACTTTACAATGAGCAGTTCTTC	CASSPRPKLYNEQFF
TRBV3-1/TRBV3-2	.	TRBJ2-2	TRBD2	TGTGCCAGCAGCCAACTAGCGGGAGTTCGGAGCGGGGAGCTGTTTTTT	CASSQLAGVRSGELFF
TRBV10-3	.	TRBJ1-1	.	TGTGCCATCAGTGAACAGGGCCCTGAAGCTTTCTTT	CAISEQGPEAFF
TRBV7-9	.	TRBJ1-4	TRBD1	TGTGCCAGCAGCTTATCGTCAGGGGGTGAAAAACTGTTTTTT	CASSLSSGGEKLFF
TRBV10-1	.	TRBJ1-3	.	TGCGCCAGCAGGTACAGACCGTGCGGATATTTT	CASRYRPCGYF